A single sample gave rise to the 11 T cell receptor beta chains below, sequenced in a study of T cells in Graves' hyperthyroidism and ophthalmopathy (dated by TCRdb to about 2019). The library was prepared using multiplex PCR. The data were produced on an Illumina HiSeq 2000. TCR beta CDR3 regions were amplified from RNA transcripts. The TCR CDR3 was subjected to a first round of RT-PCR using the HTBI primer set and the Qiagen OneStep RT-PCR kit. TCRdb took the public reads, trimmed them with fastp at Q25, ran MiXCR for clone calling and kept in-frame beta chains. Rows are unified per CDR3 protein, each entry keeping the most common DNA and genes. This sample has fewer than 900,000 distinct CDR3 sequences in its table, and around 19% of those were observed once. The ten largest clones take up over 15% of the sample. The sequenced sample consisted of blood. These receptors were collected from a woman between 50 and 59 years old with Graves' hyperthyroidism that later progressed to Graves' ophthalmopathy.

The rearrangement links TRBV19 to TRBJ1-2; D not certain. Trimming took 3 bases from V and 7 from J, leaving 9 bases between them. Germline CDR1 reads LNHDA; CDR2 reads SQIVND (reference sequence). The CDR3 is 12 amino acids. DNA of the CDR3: TGTGCCAGTAGTATGTCATCTGGTGGCTACACCTTC. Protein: CASSMSSGGYTF. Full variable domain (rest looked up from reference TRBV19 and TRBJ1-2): DGGITQSPKYLFRKEGQNVTLSCEQNLNHDAMYWYRQDPGQGLRLIYYSQIVNDFQKGDIAEGYSVSREKKESFPLTVTSAQKNPTAFYLCASSMSSGGYTFGSGTRLTVV.

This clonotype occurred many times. The CDR3 region is CSAMDREPDTQYF. The CDR3 nucleotides are TGCAGTGCTATGGACAGGGAGCCGGATACGCAGTATTTT. The gene calls are TRBV20-1 and TRBJ2-3; 8 positions agree with TRBD1. With V trimmed by 4 bases and J by 6 bases, 6 bases remained unmatched. This CDR3 is 13 amino acids long. The germline CDR1 and CDR2 sequences are DFQATT and SNEGSKA (reference sequence).

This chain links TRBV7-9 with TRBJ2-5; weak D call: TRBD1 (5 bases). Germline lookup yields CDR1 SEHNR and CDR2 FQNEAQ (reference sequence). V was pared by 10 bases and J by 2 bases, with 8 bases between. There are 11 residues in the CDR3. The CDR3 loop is CAIPGQETQYF. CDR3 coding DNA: TGTGCCATCCCAGGGCAAGAGACCCAGTACTTC.

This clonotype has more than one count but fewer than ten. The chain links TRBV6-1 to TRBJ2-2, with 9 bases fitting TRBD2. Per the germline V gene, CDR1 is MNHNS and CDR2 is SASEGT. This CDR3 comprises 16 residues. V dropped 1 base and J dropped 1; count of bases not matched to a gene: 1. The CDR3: CASSEGTSVNTGELFF. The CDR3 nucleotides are TGTGCCAGCAGTGAAGGGACTAGCGTGAACACCGGGGAGCTGTTTTTT.

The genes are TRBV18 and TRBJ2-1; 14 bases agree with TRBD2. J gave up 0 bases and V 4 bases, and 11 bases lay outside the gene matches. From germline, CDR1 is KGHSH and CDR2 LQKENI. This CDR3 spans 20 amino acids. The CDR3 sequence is CASSLRTSGGPSSSYNEQFF. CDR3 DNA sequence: TGTGCCAGCTCACTCCGGACTAGCGGGGGGCCCTCTAGCTCCTACAATGAGCAGTTCTTC.

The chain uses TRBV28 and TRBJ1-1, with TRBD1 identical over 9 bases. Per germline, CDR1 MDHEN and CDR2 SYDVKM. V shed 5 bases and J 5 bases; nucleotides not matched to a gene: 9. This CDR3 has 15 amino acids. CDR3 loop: CASSVPGQGTTEAFF. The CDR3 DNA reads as TGTGCCAGCAGTGTACCGGGACAGGGAACAACTGAAGCTTTCTTT.

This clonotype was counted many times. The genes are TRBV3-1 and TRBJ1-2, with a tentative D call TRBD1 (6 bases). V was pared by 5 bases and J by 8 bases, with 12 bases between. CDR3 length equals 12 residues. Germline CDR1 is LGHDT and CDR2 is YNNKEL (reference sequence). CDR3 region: CASSAYRAGYTF. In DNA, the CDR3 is TGTGCCAGCAGCGCCTACAGGGCAGGCTACACCTTC.

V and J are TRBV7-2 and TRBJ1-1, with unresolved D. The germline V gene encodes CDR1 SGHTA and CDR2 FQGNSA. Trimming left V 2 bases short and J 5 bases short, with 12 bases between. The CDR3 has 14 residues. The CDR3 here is CASSLNGERTEAFF. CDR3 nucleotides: TGTGCCAGCAGCTTAAACGGGGAAAGGACTGAAGCTTTCTTT.

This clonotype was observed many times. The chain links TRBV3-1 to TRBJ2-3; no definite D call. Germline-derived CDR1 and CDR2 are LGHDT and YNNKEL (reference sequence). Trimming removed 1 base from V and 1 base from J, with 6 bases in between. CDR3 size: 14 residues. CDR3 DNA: TGTGCCAGCAGCCAAGGACCGCGCACAGATACGCAGTATTTT. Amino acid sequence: CASSQGPRTDTQYF.

Here the CDR3 DNA reads TGTGCCAGCCAAAGCGGGGGGGCCTACGAGCAGTACTTC. Translation gives CASQSGGAYEQYF. The chain has TRBV18 and TRBJ2-7, with 10 bases matching TRBD2. The CDR3 covers 13 residues. CDR1 is KGHSH, CDR2 LQKENI, per germline. Trimming removed 8 bases from V and 2 bases from J; junction bases left unmatched: 3.

This CDR3 reads CSVAAGGSYNEQFF. The CDR3 bases are TGCAGCGTTGCAGCGGGTGGCTCCTACAATGAGCAGTTCTTC. The rearrangement joins TRBV29-1 to TRBJ2-1, with D maybe TRBD2 (6 bases). V gave up 4 bases and J gave up 0 bases, with 10 bases separating them. The CDR3 is made up of 14 amino acids. Germline V gene data show CDR1 as SQVTM and CDR2 as ANQGSEA.